This TCR beta chain was identified in a study of CD8+ T cells in alopecia areata. Remarks on this clone: Its antigen is not identified.

Peripheral blood and lesional scalp punch biopsies came from alopecia areata patients. Overall study results and limits: Affected scalp, especially in alopecia totalis/universalis, had a higher clonality than normal scalp did. Normal skin's resident alphabeta T cells are also sequenced in scalp samples.

cDNA prepared by RNA extraction and subsequent reverse transcription served as the template for sequencing. Sequenced by immunoSEQ multiplex PCR; TCRdb stores in-frame clones only, minus some. The table shows about 180,000 clones, with more than 60% occurring only once. The sequence came from a human donor with alopecia areata. The source was CD4+ T cells sorted from blood, collected at week 0.

CDR3 nucleotides: TGTGCCAGTAGTGAGCGGGGTTCCTATGGCTACACCTTC. Its translation is CASSERGSYGYTF. This chain joins TRBV19 and TRBJ1-2, with D hard to call. The germline gives CDR1 LNHDA, CDR2 SQIVND (reference sequence). V lost 5 bases and J 4 bases, leaving 11 bases between the germline ends. The CDR3 consists of 13 residues.